The table lists the clone carrying this T cell receptor beta chain with many counts. The antigen is unknown. V was cut by 6 bases and J by 4 bases, with 15 bases left in between. The length of the CDR3 is 14 residues. Germline-derived CDR1 and CDR2 are LNHDA and SQIVND (reference sequence). Breast cancer patients provided tissue from their axillary draining lymph nodes. This sample is part of a study of breast tumors, draining lymph nodes, adjacent tissues. Whole-study findings and limits: That most tumor T cells come from lymph nodes remained unproven. Luminal-like breast cancer showed significantly higher tumor–nontumor repertoire similarity than basal-like. Tumor repertoires ranked between lymph nodes and nontumor tissue in diversity, with V and J gene preferences. Most tumor T cells seemingly derive from lymph node, then expand in tumor.

One entry per CDR3 protein, called by TCRdb with MiXCR from the multiplex PCR reads. In the table there are some 130,000 distinct CDR3 sequences, nearly 20% of which are singletons. This TCR derives from a female donor with breast cancer. Some clones in this sample may be carry-over from other donors' samples. The sequenced sample consisted of axillary lymph node tissue. The rearrangement uses TRBV19 and TRBJ1-2; TRBD1 is a possible D gene (6 bases). In DNA, the CDR3 is TGTGCCAGTAGCACCGGGACACAGGTCTATGGCTACACCTTC. Protein: CASSTGTQVYGYTF.